This entry lists 27 T cell receptor beta chains sequenced from one sample in a study of identical twins. TCRdb reprocessed the 5' RACE reads with MiXCR, giving one entry per CDR3 protein. The data show just over 500,000 distinct CDR3 sequences, about 20% seen once. The same sample was also studied in work on T cells expressing NK-cell markers.

Sequencing was performed on CD4+ T cells sorted from blood. Receptors originate from a woman aged 18-29 years in good health.

This clonotype was counted at least ten times. The rearrangement joins TRBV12-3 or TRBV12-4 to TRBJ2-7; D is unclear. V was shortened by 0 bases and J by 1 base, with 7 bases between the two germline ends. This CDR3 is 14 amino acids long. The CDR3 region has the DNA TGTGCCAGCAGTTTAGCGGACGGTTCCTACGAGCAGTACTTC. Its translation is CASSLADGSYEQYF.

V is TRBV10-3 and J is TRBJ2-1; TRBD2 matches 8 bases. CDR1 and CDR2 (germline): ENHRY, SYGVKD. The CDR3 loop spans 17 amino acids. V shed 3 bases and J 4 bases; nucleotides not matched to a gene: 11. The CDR3 reads CAISEGRTSSHYNEQFF. DNA for the CDR3: TGTGCCATCAGTGAAGGAAGGACTAGCTCACATTACAATGAGCAGTTCTTC.

V and J are TRBV12-3 or TRBV12-4 and TRBJ2-1; 12 nucleotides align to TRBD2. There are 16 residues in the CDR3. Trimming took 2 bases from V and 10 from J; bases not matched to a gene: 9. This chain's CDR3 is CASSLYASGGAGEQFF. CDR3 coding DNA: TGTGCCAGCAGTTTATACGCTAGCGGGGGGGCAGGGGAGCAGTTCTTC.

This clonotype came up a few times. The chain has TRBV5-6 and TRBJ2-1; 10 bases line up with TRBD2. J lost 7 bases, V lost 4 bases, and 20 bases had no gene match. Germline V gene lookup returns CDR1 SGHDT and CDR2 YYEEEE. This CDR3 is built from 19 residues. CDR3 sequence reads: CASSLRASGSILGWNEQFF. In nucleotides, the CDR3 is TGTGCCAGCAGCCTTCGGGCTAGCGGGAGTATATTAGGGTGGAATGAGCAGTTCTTC.

This clonotype occurred many times. V and J are TRBV5-1 and TRBJ2-1; 8 bases match TRBD1. This CDR3 comprises 15 residues. V lost 0 bases and J lost 2; bases outside the gene matches: 1. Germline lookup yields CDR1 SGHRS and CDR2 YFSETQ. For the CDR3, the DNA is TGCGCCAGCAGCTTGGAACAGGGGGCCTACAATGAGCAGTTCTTC. Translation: CASSLEQGAYNEQFF. Filled out from reference TRBV5-1 and TRBJ2-1, the complete variable domain reads KAGVTQTPRYLIKTRGQQVTLSCSPISGHRSVSWYQQTPGQGLQFLFEYFSETQRNKGNFPGRFSGRQFSNSRSEMNVSTLELGDSALYLCASSLEQGAYNEQFFGPGTRLTVL.

This clonotype was detected only a few times. The V and J genes are TRBV12-3 or TRBV12-4 and TRBJ2-3; 9 bases align to TRBD2. This CDR3 has 14 amino acids. The J segment lost 6 bases and the V segment lost 7 bases, leaving 8 bases of the junction unmatched. The CDR3 spells CASNEAGGADTQYF. For the CDR3, the DNA is TGTGCCAGCAACGAAGCGGGGGGCGCGGATACGCAGTATTTT.

The genes are TRBV20-1 and TRBJ2-2; possible D gene TRBD2, 5 bases. Per the germline V gene, CDR1 is DFQATT and CDR2 is SNEGSKA (reference sequence). The CDR3 runs 14 residues. Trimming stripped 5 bases from V and 2 bases from J, with 12 bases between. In nucleotides, the CDR3 is TGCAGTGCTGGCGGGCAGCCTAACACCGGGGAGCTGTTTTTT. Translated, it gives CSAGGQPNTGELFF.

Note on this clonotype: One end of the junction is discordant with germline, which a read error may explain. The chain carries TRBV20-1 and TRBJ2-7; 8 bases agree with TRBD2. Germline CDR1 reads DFQATT; CDR2 reads SNEGSKA (reference sequence). The CDR3 consists of 12 residues. The DNA for the CDR3 is TGCAGTGCTAGAGTTATGGCGGGAGGAATGCACTTC. It encodes CSARVMAGGMHF.

This clonotype was seen only a few times. This chain joins TRBV5-4 and TRBJ1-1, with D unclear. Trimming cost V 3 bases and J 4 bases, with 13 bases left between them. The CDR3 contains 14 residues. CDR1 and CDR2 (germline): SGHNT, YYREEE (reference sequence). The chain's CDR3 is CASSYRDGSTEAFF. As DNA, the CDR3 is TGTGCCAGCAGCTACAGAGACGGCTCCACTGAAGCTTTCTTT.

This clonotype was detected many times. The rearrangement uses TRBV6-1 and TRBJ1-6; no clear D gene. Germline V gene data show CDR1 as MNHNS and CDR2 as SASEGT. The CDR3 loop spans 12 amino acids. Deletions cut 7 bases from V and 9 bases from J, with 10 bases between. As DNA, the CDR3 is TGTGCCAGCACTGGACGAGCTTCACCCCTCCACTTT. As protein: CASTGRASPLHF.

This clonotype was observed at least ten times. The chain combines TRBV9 with TRBJ2-1, with D unclear. CDR1 is SGDLS and CDR2 is YYNGEE in the germline V gene. The CDR3 covers 11 residues. V lost 1 base and J lost 6, with 2 bases in between. The CDR3 loop reads CASSVSNEQFF. CDR3 in DNA: TGTGCCAGCAGCGTAAGCAATGAGCAGTTCTTC. The full variable domain, completed using reference TRBV9 and TRBJ2-1, is DSGVTQTPKHLITATGQRVTLRCSPRSGDLSVYWYQQSLDQGLQFLIQYYNGEERAKGNILERFSAQQFPDLHSELNLSSLELGDSALYFCASSVSNEQFFGPGTRLTVL.

J is TRBJ1-2 and V is TRBV6-5, with TRBD1 as a possible D gene (5 bases). Germline CDR1 is MNHEY and CDR2 is SVGAGI. With 4 bases removed from V and 5 bases from J, the gap between germline ends came to 11 bases. The CDR3 runs to 13 residues. The CDR3 nucleotides read TGTGCCAGCAGTTCCCAGGGAGAGTATGGCTACACCTTC. It encodes CASSSQGEYGYTF.

The chain joins TRBV5-3 to TRBJ1-6, with D hard to call. TRBV5-3 is designated an ORF whose function remains uncertain. The V end was cut by 4 bases, the J end by 5 bases, with 7 bases between. The CDR3 length is 13 residues. CDR3 coding DNA: TGTGCCAGAAGCCGGGCCCATAATTCACCCCTCCACTTT. Translation: CARSRAHNSPLHF.

V usage is TRBV20-1 and J usage is TRBJ1-2; tentatively, D is TRBD1 (5 bases). The CDR3 is 14 amino acids. Germline assignment: CDR1 DFQATT and CDR2 SNEGSKA (reference sequence). The ends were cut back, 3 bases at V and 3 bases at J, with 14 bases in the middle. Here the CDR3 reads CSASVAGTHYGYTF. The DNA for the CDR3 is TGCAGTGCTAGCGTAGCGGGGACCCACTATGGCTACACCTTC.

V and J are TRBV7-2 and TRBJ2-3; D is ambiguous. Trimming left V 1 base short and J 4 bases short, with 12 bases between. Germline V gene lookup returns CDR1 SGHTA and CDR2 FQGNSA. The CDR3 totals 15 residues. CDR3 in DNA: TGTGCCAGCAGCTTAGATTCATCTCCCCCAGATACGCAGTATTTT. This sequence encodes CASSLDSSPPDTQYF.

Only a few counts were recorded for this clonotype. In DNA form, the CDR3 reads TGCAGTGCTAGAGCCTCGGGAACATCAGGCAATCAGCCCCAGCATTTT. Protein sequence: CSARASGTSGNQPQHF. The chain combines TRBV20-1 with TRBJ1-5, with no clear D. The CDR3 extends over 16 amino acids. The V end was cut by 1 base, the J end by 2 bases, with 15 bases between. Germline V gives CDR1 DFQATT, CDR2 SNEGSKA (reference sequence).

This clonotype occurred many times. J is TRBJ2-1 and V is TRBV10-3, with 7 nucleotides matching TRBD2. There are 15 residues in the CDR3. CDR1 is ENHRY, CDR2 SYGVKD, per germline. Trimming removed 6 bases from V and 0 bases from J; junction bases left unmatched: 5. The CDR3 is CAIRASGASYNEQFF. CDR3 DNA sequence: TGTGCCATCAGGGCGAGCGGGGCCTCCTACAATGAGCAGTTCTTC.

The chain has TRBV4-3 and TRBJ2-1; D call uncertain. The V gene lost 4 bases and the J gene lost 4 bases, with 11 bases spanning the gap. The germline CDR1 and CDR2 sequences are LGHNA and YSLEER. The length of the CDR3 is 14 residues. The CDR3 protein is CASSPRLGYNEQFF. CDR3 bases: TGCGCCAGCAGCCCCCGCCTGGGTTACAATGAGCAGTTCTTC.

This clonotype was picked up a small number of times. The gene calls are TRBV7-2 and TRBJ2-7; no definite D call. Trimming stripped 7 bases from V and 0 bases from J, with 13 bases between. In germline, CDR1 is SGHTA, CDR2 FQGNSA. This CDR3 region has 14 residues. The CDR3 DNA reads as TGTGCCAGCACCCTAACTTCCAGCTCCTACGAGCAGTACTTC. Its translation is CASTLTSSSYEQYF.

The table lists this clonotype with a few counts. The rearrangement links TRBV3-1 to TRBJ2-3; maybe TRBD2 (6 bases). The V gene lost 1 base and the J gene lost 4 bases, with 9 bases spanning the gap. This CDR3 region has 14 residues. From germline, CDR1 is LGHDT and CDR2 YNNKEL (reference sequence). The CDR3 DNA sequence: TGTGCCAGCAGCCAAGTACTAGCATCAGATACGCAGTATTTT. It codes for CASSQVLASDTQYF.

The CDR3 is CASSRYDEQYF. The CDR3 DNA is TGTGCCAGCAGCAGATATGACGAGCAGTACTTC. The V call is TRBV12-3 or TRBV12-4, the J call TRBJ2-7; D is uncertain. V dropped 6 bases and J dropped 5 bases, with 8 bases sitting between them. The CDR3 loop spans 11 amino acids.

This clonotype was observed a handful of times. Compared with germline, one end of the junction differs, possibly owing to a read error. This sequence joins TRBV7-7 and TRBJ2-1; 9 bases map to TRBD2. This CDR3 has 15 amino acids. The germline gives CDR1 SSHAT, CDR2 FNYEAQ (reference sequence). The CDR3 bases are TGTGCTAGCAGCTTAGGACGCGGGGGGGCCTATGAGCAGTTCTTC. This encodes CASSLGRGGAYEQFF.

The rearrangement links TRBV5-8 to TRBJ2-7, with D perhaps matching TRBD1 or TRBD2 (5 bases each). Germline CDR1 reads SGHTS; CDR2 reads YDEGEE. V was pared by 4 bases and J by 13 bases, with 15 bases between. The CDR3 runs to 11 residues. This CDR3 is CASSVGELRYF. The CDR3 nucleotides read TGTGCCAGCAGCGTGGGGGAGCTGCGTTACTTC. Full variable domain (rest looked up from reference TRBV5-8 and TRBJ2-7): EAGVTQSPTHLIKTRGQQATLRCSPISGHTSVYWYQQALGLGLQFLLWYDEGEERNRGNFPPRFSGRQFPNYSSELNVNALELEDSALYLCASSVGELRYFGPGTRLTVT.

This clonotype was seen a few times. The CDR3 region is CASSLETGGAKNIQYF. CDR3 coding DNA: TGTGCCAGCAGCTTAGAGACTGGAGGAGCCAAAAACATTCAGTACTTC. V is TRBV11-1 and J is TRBJ2-4, with D maybe TRBD2 (5 bases). The V end lost 1 base, the J end lost 0 bases, and 10 bases lay between the germline ends. The germline gives CDR1 SGHAT, CDR2 FQDESV (reference sequence). CDR3 size: 16 residues.

V is TRBV12-3 or TRBV12-4 and J is TRBJ1-6; D not resolved. Trimming removed 6 bases at V and 9 bases at J, with 18 bases between. The CDR3 loop spans 15 amino acids. The CDR3 coding sequence is TGTGCCAGCAGCCCTAACGCGGGTCAGGCTTCACCCCTCCACTTT. Its translation: CASSPNAGQASPLHF.

The rearrangement uses TRBV11-3 and TRBJ1-3; D not resolved. The V gene's germline CDR1 is SGHNT and CDR2 YENEEA. Trimming removed 6 bases at V and 0 bases at J, with 6 bases between. The CDR3 has 13 amino acids. CDR3 nucleotide sequence: TGTGCCAGCAGGATCAGCTCTGGAAACACCATATATTTT. This gives the protein CASRISSGNTIYF.

The CDR3 loop reads CASSQLASGNNEQFF. CDR3 in DNA: TGTGCCAGCAGCCAGCTGGCTAGCGGAAACAATGAGCAGTTCTTC. This chain joins TRBV3-1 and TRBJ2-1; 7 bases line up with TRBD2. Per germline, CDR1 LGHDT and CDR2 YNNKEL (reference sequence). The CDR3 is 15 amino acids. V lost 3 bases to trimming and J lost 5 bases; unmatched junction nucleotides: 7.